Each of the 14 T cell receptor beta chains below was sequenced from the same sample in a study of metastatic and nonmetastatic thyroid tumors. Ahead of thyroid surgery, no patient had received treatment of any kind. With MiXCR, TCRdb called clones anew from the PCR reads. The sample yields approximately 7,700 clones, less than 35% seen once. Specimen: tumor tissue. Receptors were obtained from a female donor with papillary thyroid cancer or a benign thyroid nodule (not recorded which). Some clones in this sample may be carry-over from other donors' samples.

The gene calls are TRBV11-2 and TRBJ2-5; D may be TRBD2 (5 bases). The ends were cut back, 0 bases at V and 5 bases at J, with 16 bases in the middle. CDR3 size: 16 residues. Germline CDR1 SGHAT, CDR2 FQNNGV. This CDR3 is CASSLEGQLGGETQYF. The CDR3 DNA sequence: TGTGCCAGCAGCTTAGAGGGCCAATTGGGCGGGGAGACCCAGTACTTC.

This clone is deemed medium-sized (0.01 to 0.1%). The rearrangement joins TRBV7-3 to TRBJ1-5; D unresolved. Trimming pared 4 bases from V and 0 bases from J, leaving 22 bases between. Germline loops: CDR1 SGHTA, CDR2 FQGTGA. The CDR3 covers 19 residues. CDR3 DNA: TGTGCCAGCAGCTCGTTACTGGGAACAGTAAAGGATAGCAATCAGCCCCAGCATTTT. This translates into CASSSLLGTVKDSNQPQHF.

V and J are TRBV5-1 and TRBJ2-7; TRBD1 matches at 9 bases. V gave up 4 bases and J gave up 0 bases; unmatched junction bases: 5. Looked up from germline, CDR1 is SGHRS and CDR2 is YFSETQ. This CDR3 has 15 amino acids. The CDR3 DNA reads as TGCGCCAGCAGCCGGACAGGGGAGCGCTCCTACGAGCAGTACTTC. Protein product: CASSRTGERSYEQYF.

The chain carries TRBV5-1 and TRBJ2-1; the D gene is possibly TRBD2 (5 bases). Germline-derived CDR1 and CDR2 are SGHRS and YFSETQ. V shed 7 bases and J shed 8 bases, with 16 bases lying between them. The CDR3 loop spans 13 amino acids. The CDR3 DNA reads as TGCGCCAGCCGAGCGGACCCTGGTTATGAGCAGTTCTTC. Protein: CASRADPGYEQFF.

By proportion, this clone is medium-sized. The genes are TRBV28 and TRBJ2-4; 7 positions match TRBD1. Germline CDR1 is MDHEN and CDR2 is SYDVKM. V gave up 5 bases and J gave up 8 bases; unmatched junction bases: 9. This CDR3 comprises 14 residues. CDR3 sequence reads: CASSQPDRVDIQYF. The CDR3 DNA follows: TGTGCCAGCAGTCAGCCAGACAGGGTCGACATTCAGTACTTC.

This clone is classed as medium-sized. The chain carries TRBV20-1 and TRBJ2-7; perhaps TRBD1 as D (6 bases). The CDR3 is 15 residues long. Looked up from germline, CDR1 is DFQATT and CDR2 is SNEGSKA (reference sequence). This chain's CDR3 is CSARDISGNSYEQYF. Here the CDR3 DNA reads TGCAGCGCAAGGGACATAAGTGGGAACTCCTACGAGCAGTACTTC.

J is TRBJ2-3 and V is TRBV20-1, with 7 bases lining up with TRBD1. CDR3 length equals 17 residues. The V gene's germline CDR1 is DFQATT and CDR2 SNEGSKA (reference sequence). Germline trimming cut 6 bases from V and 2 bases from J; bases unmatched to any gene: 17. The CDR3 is CSADLLRDSTTTDTQYF. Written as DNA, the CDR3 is TGCAGTGCCGACCTACTCCGGGACAGCACCACCACAGATACGCAGTATTTT.

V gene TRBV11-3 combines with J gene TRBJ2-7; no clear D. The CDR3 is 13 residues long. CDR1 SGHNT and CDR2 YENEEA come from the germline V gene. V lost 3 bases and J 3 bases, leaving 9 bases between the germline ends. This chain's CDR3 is CASSLASVYEQYF. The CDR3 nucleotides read TGTGCCAGCAGCTTGGCCTCGGTCTACGAGCAGTACTTC.

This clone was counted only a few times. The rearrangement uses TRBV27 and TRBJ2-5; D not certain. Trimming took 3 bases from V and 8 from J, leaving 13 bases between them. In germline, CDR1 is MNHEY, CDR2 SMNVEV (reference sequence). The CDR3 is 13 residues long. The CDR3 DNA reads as TGTGCCAGCAGTTTTTACCCCCCCAGAACCCAGTACTTC. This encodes CASSFYPPRTQYF.

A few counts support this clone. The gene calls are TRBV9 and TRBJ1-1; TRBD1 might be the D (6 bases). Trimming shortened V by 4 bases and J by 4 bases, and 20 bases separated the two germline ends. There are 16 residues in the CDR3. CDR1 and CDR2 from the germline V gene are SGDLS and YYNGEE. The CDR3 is CASSPQSGVEGTEAFF. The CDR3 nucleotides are TGTGCCAGCAGCCCACAATCAGGGGTGGAGGGCACTGAAGCTTTCTTT. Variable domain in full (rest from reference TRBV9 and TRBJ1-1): DSGVTQTPKHLITATGQRVTLRCSPRSGDLSVYWYQQSLDQGLQFLIQYYNGEERAKGNILERFSAQQFPDLHSELNLSSLELGDSALYFCASSPQSGVEGTEAFFGQGTRLTVV.

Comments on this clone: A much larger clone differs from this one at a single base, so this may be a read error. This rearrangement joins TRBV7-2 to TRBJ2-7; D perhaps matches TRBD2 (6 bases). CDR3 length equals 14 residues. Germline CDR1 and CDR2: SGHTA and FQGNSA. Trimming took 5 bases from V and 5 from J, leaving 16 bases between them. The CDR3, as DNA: TGTGCCAGCAGCCAATTAGCGGCAACCCACGAGCAGTACTTC. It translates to CASSQLAATHEQYF.

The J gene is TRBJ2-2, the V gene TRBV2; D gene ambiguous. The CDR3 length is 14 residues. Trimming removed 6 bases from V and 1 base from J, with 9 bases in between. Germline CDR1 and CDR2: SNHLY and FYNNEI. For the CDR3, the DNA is TGTGCCAGCAGGGCCGACATGAACACCGGGGAGCTGTTTTTT. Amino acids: CASRADMNTGELFF.

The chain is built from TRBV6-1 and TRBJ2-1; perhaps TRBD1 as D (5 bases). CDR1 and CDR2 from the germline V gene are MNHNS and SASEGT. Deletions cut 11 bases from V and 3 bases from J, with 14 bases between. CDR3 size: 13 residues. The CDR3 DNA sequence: TGTGCCGGCCGTGAACAGGACTACAATGAGCAGTTCTTC. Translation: CAGREQDYNEQFF.

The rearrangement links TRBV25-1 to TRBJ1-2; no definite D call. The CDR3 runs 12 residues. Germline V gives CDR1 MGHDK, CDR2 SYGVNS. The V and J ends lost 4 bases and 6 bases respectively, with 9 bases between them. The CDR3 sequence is CASSASLDGYTF. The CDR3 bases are TGTGCCAGCAGTGCTTCATTGGATGGCTACACCTTC.